A selection of T cell receptor beta chains follows, all from one sample in a study of cytomegalovirus exposure and HLA in healthy donors. TCRdb keeps only in-frame clones here, not all; method: immunoSEQ multiplex PCR. This table holds more than 150,000 clones, about 90% found once. Sequenced: PBMCs. All receptors come from a girl under two years old in good health and CMV-seronegative. Both conserved end residues are part of each CDR3. Each record gives: CDR3 protein, CDR3 DNA, V gene, clone size, D gene, J gene. The D gene is left open where the match is weak. Where a row states a size, it is once, few, many or the class of an expanded clone; other rows omit it.

CDR3: CASSPLGTGGRETQYF
DNA: TGTGCCAGCAGTCCTTTGGGGACAGGGGGAAGAGAGACCCAGTACTTC
V: TRBV27
size: NA
D: TRBD1
J: TRBJ2-5

CDR3: CASSRDRAHEQYF
DNA: TGTGCCAGCAGTCGGGACAGAGCCCACGAGCAGTACTTC
V: TRBV2
size: NA
D: TRBD1
J: TRBJ2-7

CDR3: CSSSPPTGKNTEAFF
DNA: TGTTCCAGCAGCCCGCCCACGGGGAAGAACACTGAAGCTTTCTTT
V: TRBV7-9
size: NA
D: NA
J: TRBJ1-1

CDR3: CASSQEGLAGGRETQYF
DNA: TGCGCCAGCAGCCAAGAGGGACTAGCGGGAGGGCGAGAGACCCAGTACTTC
V: TRBV4-3
size: NA
D: TRBD2
J: TRBJ2-5

CDR3: CASSPGTSGSTLQYF
DNA: TGTGCCAGCAGCCCTGGGACTAGCGGGAGTACATTGCAGTACTTC
V: TRBV9
size: NA
D: TRBD2
J: TRBJ2-7

CDR3: CASSVALRGTNTGELFF
DNA: TGTGCCAGCAGCGTAGCGTTAAGAGGAACGAACACCGGGGAGCTGTTTTTT
V: TRBV9
size: NA
D: NA
J: TRBJ2-2

CDR3: CAWSAQGATNEKLFF
DNA: TGTGCCTGGAGTGCACAGGGCGCAACTAATGAAAAACTGTTTTTT
V: TRBV30
size: NA
D: NA
J: TRBJ1-4

CDR3: CASSLVGGTENTEAFF
DNA: TGTGCCAGCAGCTTAGTTGGAGGGACAGAAAACACTGAAGCTTTCTTT
V: TRBV7-9
size: few
D: TRBD1
J: TRBJ1-1

CDR3: CASSLAYCRQEKEAFF
DNA: TGTGCCAGCAGCTTAGCGTATTGTCGTCAGGAAAAAGAAGCTTTCTTT
V: TRBV7-7
size: NA
D: NA
J: TRBJ1-1

CDR3: CASSPYPGTGGDEQFF
DNA: TGTGCCAGTAGTCCCTATCCGGGGACAGGGGGCGATGAGCAGTTCTTC
V: TRBV19
size: NA
D: TRBD1
J: TRBJ2-1

CDR3: CASSSPAGGSLHNEQFF
DNA: TGTGCCAGCAGCTCGCCTGCTGGCGGGAGTCTCCACAATGAGCAGTTCTTC
V: TRBV7-3
size: NA
D: TRBD2
J: TRBJ2-1

CDR3: CASSFWDRAHEQFF
DNA: TGCGCCAGCAGCTTTTGGGACAGGGCCCATGAGCAGTTCTTC
V: TRBV5-1
size: NA
D: TRBD1
J: TRBJ2-1

CDR3: CASSIPRQGGNQPQHF
DNA: TGTGCCAGTAGTATACCTAGACAGGGAGGTAATCAGCCCCAGCATTTT
V: TRBV19
size: NA
D: TRBD1
J: TRBJ1-5

CDR3: CASSKGIGLAGVDEQYF
DNA: TGTGCCAGCAGCAAAGGCATAGGACTAGCGGGAGTCGACGAGCAGTACTTC
V: TRBV21-1
size: NA
D: NA
J: TRBJ2-7

CDR3: CASSQGTSGSHEQYF
DNA: TGTGCCAGCAGCCAAGGGACTAGCGGGAGCCACGAGCAGTACTTC
V: TRBV11-2
size: NA
D: TRBD2
J: TRBJ2-7

CDR3: CASSQAGTIYGYTF
DNA: TGCGCCAGCAGCCAAGCAGGTACAATCTATGGCTACACCTTC
V: TRBV4-1
size: NA
D: NA
J: TRBJ1-2

CDR3: CAISESNRDQETQYF
DNA: TGTGCCATCAGTGAGTCGAACAGGGACCAAGAGACCCAGTACTTC
V: TRBV10-3
size: NA
D: NA
J: TRBJ2-5

CDR3: CASSTTPMTEAFF
DNA: TGTGCCAGCAGCACAACGCCCATGACTGAAGCTTTCTTT
V: TRBV28
size: NA
D: NA
J: TRBJ1-1

CDR3: CASSLALGLSSYNEQFF
DNA: TGTGCCAGCAGCTTAGCGCTCGGTTTGAGCTCCTACAATGAGCAGTTCTTC
V: TRBV7-9
size: few
D: NA
J: TRBJ2-1

CDR3: CASSIWGDQPQHF
DNA: TGTGCCAGTAGTATATGGGGGGATCAGCCCCAGCATTTT
V: TRBV19
size: NA
D: NA
J: TRBJ1-5

CDR3: CASSIGAGTYEQYF
DNA: TGTGCCAGTAGTATAGGAGCGGGAACCTACGAGCAGTACTTC
V: TRBV19
size: NA
D: TRBD2
J: TRBJ2-7

CDR3: CASSEGLAGADTQYF
DNA: TGTGCCAGCAGTGAAGGACTAGCGGGGGCAGATACGCAGTATTTT
V: TRBV6-1
size: NA
D: TRBD2
J: TRBJ2-3

CDR3: CASSDSGNIGPRRLAKYNEQFF
DNA: TGTGCCAGCAGTGACTCGGGAAACATAGGGCCTCGCAGACTAGCGAAGTACAATGAGCAGTTCTTC
V: TRBV6-4
size: NA
D: TRBD2
J: TRBJ2-1

CDR3: CASSWDSNTEAFF
DNA: TGTGCCAGCAGTTGGGACAGTAACACTGAAGCTTTCTTT
V: TRBV6-4
size: NA
D: TRBD1
J: TRBJ1-1

CDR3: CASEVGTGVLDEQFF
DNA: TGCGCCAGCGAGGTTGGGACAGGGGTTTTGGATGAGCAGTTCTTC
V: TRBV5-1
size: NA
D: TRBD1
J: TRBJ2-1

CDR3: CASSNMDRGGYTF
DNA: TGTGCCAGTAGTAACATGGACAGGGGTGGCTACACCTTC
V: TRBV19
size: once
D: TRBD1
J: TRBJ1-2

CDR3: CASSLAGQGGETQYF
DNA: TGCGCCAGCAGCTTGGCCGGGCAGGGAGGAGAGACCCAGTACTTC
V: TRBV5-1
size: NA
D: NA
J: TRBJ2-5

CDR3: CASSQGRSSYEQYF
DNA: TGTGCCAGCAGCCAGGGCCGTTCATCCTACGAGCAGTACTTC
V: TRBV11-2
size: NA
D: NA
J: TRBJ2-7

CDR3: CASSEEGLAGGGQEQYF
DNA: TGTGCCAGCAGTGAAGAGGGACTAGCGGGAGGAGGACAAGAGCAGTACTTC
V: TRBV6-1
size: NA
D: TRBD2
J: TRBJ2-5

CDR3: CAWSVGGYEQYF
DNA: TGTGCCTGGAGTGTAGGAGGGTACGAGCAGTACTTC
V: TRBV30
size: NA
D: NA
J: TRBJ2-7

CDR3: CASSLGTRPIETQYF
DNA: TGTGCCAGCAGCTTAGGCACTAGACCGATAGAGACCCAGTACTTC
V: TRBV11-3
size: NA
D: NA
J: TRBJ2-5

CDR3: CASSVGGFSHQPQHF
DNA: TGTGCCAGCAGTGTCGGGGGGTTCTCCCATCAGCCCCAGCATTTT
V: TRBV2
size: NA
D: NA
J: TRBJ1-5

CDR3: CASSLVVNTEAFF
DNA: TGCGCCAGCAGCTTGGTAGTGAACACTGAAGCTTTCTTT
V: TRBV5-1
size: NA
D: NA
J: TRBJ1-1

CDR3: CASSDGAGLEEQFF
DNA: TGTGCCAGCAGTGACGGGGCAGGGTTGGAGGAGCAGTTCTTC
V: TRBV6-4
size: NA
D: NA
J: TRBJ2-1

CDR3: CASSVRYCTQYF
DNA: TGTGCCAGCAGCGTACGGTATTGTACGCAGTATTTT
V: TRBV9
size: NA
D: NA
J: TRBJ2-3

CDR3: CASSTGQPNSGNTIYF
DNA: TGTGCCAGCAGCACGGGACAGCCTAACTCTGGAAACACCATATATTTT
V: TRBV7-6
size: few
D: TRBD1
J: TRBJ1-3

CDR3: CASSSGQPNNQPQHF
DNA: TGTGCCAGCTCAAGCGGACAGCCCAATAATCAGCCCCAGCATTTT
V: TRBV18
size: NA
D: NA
J: TRBJ1-5

CDR3: CASSFGGPDTQYF
DNA: TGCGCCAGCAGCTTCGGGGGGCCAGATACGCAGTATTTT
V: TRBV5-1
size: NA
D: NA
J: TRBJ2-3

CDR3: CSVGGVREREKNEQFF
DNA: TGCAGCGTGGGGGGGGTTAGGGAGCGGGAGAAAAATGAGCAGTTCTTC
V: TRBV29-1
size: NA
D: TRBD2
J: TRBJ2-1

CDR3: CASSEARNWRQGLSETQYF
DNA: TGTGCCAGCAGTGAAGCGAGAAATTGGAGACAGGGCCTCTCCGAGACCCAGTACTTC
V: TRBV2
size: NA
D: TRBD1
J: TRBJ2-5

CDR3: CASSVTKGFSETQYF
DNA: TGTGCCAGCAGCGTAACTAAGGGGTTTTCAGAGACCCAGTACTTC
V: TRBV7-6
size: NA
D: NA
J: TRBJ2-5

CDR3: CASSATEDTEAFF
DNA: TGTGCCAGCAGCGCCACGGAGGACACTGAAGCTTTCTTT
V: TRBV2
size: few
D: NA
J: TRBJ1-1

CDR3: CASSPLGGDTQYF
DNA: TGTGCCAGTAGTCCCCTAGGTGGAGATACGCAGTATTTT
V: TRBV19
size: NA
D: NA
J: TRBJ2-3

CDR3: CASSRGQKIYEQYF
DNA: TGTGCCAGCAGCCGCGGACAGAAAATCTACGAGCAGTACTTC
V: TRBV7-8
size: NA
D: NA
J: TRBJ2-7